These 6 T cell receptor beta chains were all obtained from the same sample, sequenced in a study of T cells in Graves' hyperthyroidism and ophthalmopathy. TCR beta CDR3 region amplification was performed from RNA transcripts. With the HTBI primer set, the TCR CDR3 went through a first round of RT-PCR. From the multiplex PCR reads, TCRdb called clonotypes with MiXCR, one entry per CDR3 protein. The data hold over 700,000 distinct CDR3 sequences, with around a third observed a single time. Sequenced sample: blood. All receptors derive from a woman between 40 and 55 years old with Graves' hyperthyroidism.

This clonotype came up a few times. The chain carries TRBV4-3 and TRBJ1-1, with D unresolved. The CDR3 length is 15 residues. V gave up 0 bases and J gave up 10 bases, with 18 bases separating them. The V gene's germline CDR1 is LGHNA and CDR2 YSLEER. This CDR3 is CASSQDYYYGSGAFF. Written as DNA, the CDR3 is TGCGCCAGCAGCCAAGATTATTACTACGGGAGCGGAGCTTTCTTT.

J is TRBJ1-1 and V is TRBV7-2; TRBD1 matches at 9 bases. The germline V gene has CDR1 SGHTA and CDR2 FQGNSA. The CDR3 consists of 15 residues. V lost 1 base, J lost 4 bases, and 4 bases stayed unmatched. CDR3 loop: CASSLVQGAGTEAFF. CDR3 sequence (DNA): TGTGCCAGCAGCTTAGTACAGGGGGCGGGCACTGAAGCTTTCTTT. The full variable domain, with the rest looked up from reference TRBV7-2 and TRBJ1-1, is GAGVSQSPSNKVTEKGKDVELRCDPISGHTALYWYRQSLGQGLEFLIYFQGNSAPDKSGLPSDRFSAERTGGSVSTLTIQRTQQEDSAVYLCASSLVQGAGTEAFFGQGTRLTVV.

The V call is TRBV19, the J call TRBJ1-5, with TRBD1 as a possible D gene (6 bases). In germline, CDR1 is LNHDA, CDR2 SQIVND (reference sequence). Trimming removed 3 bases at V and 4 bases at J, with 13 bases between. CDR3 size: 15 residues. The CDR3 bases are TGTGCCAGTAGTATTAGTGGACAGTCAAATCAGCCCCAGCATTTT. Protein product: CASSISGQSNQPQHF. The full variable domain, its missing parts supplied by reference TRBV19 and TRBJ1-5, is DGGITQSPKYLFRKEGQNVTLSCEQNLNHDAMYWYRQDPGQGLRLIYYSQIVNDFQKGDIAEGYSVSREKKESFPLTVTSAQKNPTAFYLCASSISGQSNQPQHFGDGTRLSIL.

This clonotype occurred a few times. The rearrangement links TRBV10-1 to TRBJ2-2, with a possible D match to TRBD1 (6 bases). V was pared by 6 bases and J by 2 bases, with 19 bases between. Germline V gene sequence: CDR1 WNHNN, CDR2 SYGVQD (reference sequence). The CDR3 sequence is 17 residues long. The CDR3 DNA sequence: TGCGCCAGCAGCTCACAGGGTGGTAGACCAAACACCGGGGAGCTGTTTTTT. Translated: CASSSQGGRPNTGELFF.

The genes are TRBV7-6 and TRBJ2-5, with 9 bases identical to TRBD2. Germline values: CDR1 SGHVS, CDR2 FNYEAQ. The V and J ends lost 6 bases and 3 bases, in that order; junction bases with no gene match: 11. The CDR3 runs 16 residues. The CDR3 is CASSLLASGEKETQYF. The CDR3, as DNA: TGTGCCAGCAGTTTATTGGCTAGCGGGGAGAAAGAGACCCAGTACTTC.

This clonotype was seen more than once but under ten times. This rearrangement joins TRBV7-2 to TRBJ2-7, with D tentatively TRBD1 (6 bases). This CDR3 is built from 18 residues. The V gene lost 2 bases and the J gene lost 2 bases, with 22 bases spanning the gap. Germline V gene lookup returns CDR1 SGHTA and CDR2 FQGNSA. The CDR3, as DNA: TGTGCCAGCAGCTTACGAAGATCGACCGGGACACGTACCTACGAGCAGTACTTC. Translation gives CASSLRRSTGTRTYEQYF.